This T cell receptor beta chain was identified during a study of control samples from healthy donors and cancer patients. TCRdb's table, derived via immunoSEQ multiplex PCR, lists solely in-frame clones and lacks some. The data show 150,000 to 200,000 clones, just over 85% seen once. The sequenced sample was blood. This sequence was found in a woman in her thirties in good health.

The chain's CDR3 is CASSRQTGNTEAFF. CDR3 sequence (DNA): TGCGCCAGCAGCCGTCAGACAGGGAACACTGAAGCTTTCTTT. The rearrangement links TRBV5-1 to TRBJ1-1; perhaps TRBD1 as D (6 bases). With 4 bases removed from V and 1 base from J, the gap between germline ends came to 11 bases. In germline, CDR1 is SGHRS, CDR2 YFSETQ. This CDR3 comprises 14 residues. Filled out from reference TRBV5-1 and TRBJ1-1, the complete variable domain reads KAGVTQTPRYLIKTRGQQVTLSCSPISGHRSVSWYQQTPGQGLQFLFEYFSETQRNKGNFPGRFSGRQFSNSRSEMNVSTLELGDSALYLCASSRQTGNTEAFFGQGTRLTVV.